Shown below are 12 T cell receptor beta chains from a single sample sequenced in a study of identical twins. TCRdb fed the 5' RACE reads into MiXCR, producing one record per CDR3 protein. The table has 200,000 to 300,000 distinct CDR3 sequences, roughly 7% seen once; the top ten hold approximately 3.6%. These data were likewise used in another study, on yellow fever vaccine responses in identical twins.

The material sequenced was memory (CD45RO+) T cells sorted from blood. The receptor set was obtained from a woman aged 18 to 35 in good health.

This clonotype was recorded many times. This chain uses TRBV12-3 or TRBV12-4 with TRBJ2-5; 13 bases line up with TRBD2. The trim removed 6 bases at V and 12 bases at J, leaving 4 bases unmatched. The CDR3 is 12 amino acids. CDR3 coding DNA: TGTGCCAGCAGCCTTACTAGCGGGAGGGAGTACTTC. Translating gives CASSLTSGREYF.

This clonotype occurred many times. The gene calls are TRBV7-8 and TRBJ2-3; D is possibly TRBD1 (7 bases). The CDR3 covers 16 residues. V lost 8 bases, J lost 0 bases, and 18 bases lay in between. Per germline, CDR1 SGHVS and CDR2 FQNEAQ. CDR3 nucleotide sequence: TGTGCCAGCGGTAGCAGGGGGGAGAGGAGCACAGATACGCAGTATTTT. It specifies CASGSRGERSTDTQYF. The entire variable domain, with the rest obtained from reference TRBV7-8 and TRBJ2-3, is as follows: GAGVSQSPRYKVAKRGQDVALRCDPISGHVSLFWYQQALGQGPEFLTYFQNEAQLDKSGLPSDRFFAERPEGSVSTLKIQRTQQEDSAVYLCASGSRGERSTDTQYFGPGTRLTVL.

This clonotype occurred many times. J is TRBJ1-1 and V is TRBV5-1; D is unresolved. V lost 4 bases and J 4 bases, leaving 14 bases between the germline ends. Per the germline V gene, CDR1 is SGHRS and CDR2 is YFSETQ. The CDR3 covers 14 residues. The CDR3 region has the DNA TGCGCCAGCAGCCCCGAGTTAGGGTCCACTGAAGCTTTCTTT. Translating it yields CASSPELGSTEAFF.

This clonotype was recorded many times. The chain carries TRBV20-1 and TRBJ2-2; a possible D gene is TRBD2 (7 bases). Germline V lookup: CDR1 DFQATT, CDR2 SNEGSKA (reference sequence). The CDR3 totals 16 residues. Deletions cut 0 bases from V and 2 bases from J, with 13 bases between. The CDR3 loop is CSARDRGAHNTGELFF. DNA of the CDR3: TGCAGTGCTAGAGATCGGGGGGCGCATAACACCGGGGAGCTGTTTTTT.

This clonotype has more than one count but fewer than ten. This chain uses TRBV6-1 with TRBJ2-7; perhaps D is TRBD1 or TRBD2 (6 bases each). Deletions cut 4 bases from V and 4 bases from J, with 11 bases between. The CDR3 sequence is 13 residues long. Germline CDR1 reads MNHNS; CDR2 reads SASEGT. CDR3 region: CASSAGGPYEQYV. The CDR3 nucleotides are TGTGCCAGCAGTGCTGGGGGGCCTTACGAGCAGTACGTC.

The genes are TRBV5-6 and TRBJ2-7; D perhaps matches TRBD2 (6 bases). Looked up from germline, CDR1 is SGHDT and CDR2 is YYEEEE. This CDR3 spans 13 amino acids. The V gene lost 5 bases and the J gene lost 6 bases, with 15 bases spanning the gap. CDR3 loop: CASSSGLRSEQYF. The CDR3 DNA reads as TGTGCCAGCAGTTCGGGACTCCGCAGCGAGCAGTACTTC. Filled out from reference TRBV5-6 and TRBJ2-7, the complete variable domain reads DAGVTQSPTHLIKTRGQQVTLRCSPKSGHDTVSWYQQALGQGPQFIFQYYEEEERQRGNFPDRFSGHQFPNYSSELNVNALLLGDSALYLCASSSGLRSEQYFGPGTRLTVT.

This clonotype was observed a few times. The chain joins TRBV10-3 to TRBJ1-1; D possibly corresponds to TRBD1 (6 bases). V lost 5 bases, J lost 4 bases, and 17 bases lay in between. CDR3 length equals 15 residues. CDR1 and CDR2 from the germline V gene are ENHRY and SYGVKD. CDR3 nucleotides: TGTGCCATCAGTCCCAAGAATCAGGGGTTCACTGAAGCTTTCTTT. This sequence encodes CAISPKNQGFTEAFF.

This sequence joins TRBV6-1 and TRBJ1-1; a possible D gene is TRBD1 (5 bases). This CDR3 has 14 residues. V gave up 7 bases and J gave up 0 bases, with 12 bases separating them. Germline-derived CDR1 and CDR2 are MNHNS and SASEGT. This chain's CDR3 is CASTVDRLNTEAFF. DNA for the CDR3: TGTGCCAGCACCGTCGACAGATTGAACACTGAAGCTTTCTTT.

This chain links TRBV7-8 with TRBJ2-1; 8 nucleotides align to TRBD2. After removal of 3 bases from V and 6 bases from J, the junction contained 7 bases not matched to a gene. This CDR3 contains 15 residues. The germline V gene has CDR1 SGHVS and CDR2 FQNEAQ. The CDR3 DNA is TGTGCCAGCAGCTTCAGCGGGGGTAGAATCAATGAGCAGTTCTTC. Translating gives CASSFSGGRINEQFF.

The V call is TRBV20-1, the J call TRBJ2-1; TRBD2 matches 7 bases. In germline, CDR1 is DFQATT, CDR2 SNEGSKA (reference sequence). V shed 6 bases, J shed 3 bases, and the junction held 11 bases outside the gene matches. This CDR3 contains 15 residues. The chain's CDR3 is CSATTSSGLYNEQFF. CDR3 nucleotides: TGCAGTGCCACGACTAGCTCAGGACTCTACAATGAGCAGTTCTTC.

This clonotype has just a few counts. The chain combines TRBV6-5 with TRBJ2-7; the D gene is possibly TRBD1 (5 bases). Germline-derived CDR1 and CDR2 are MNHEY and SVGAGI. The CDR3 loop spans 14 amino acids. Deletions cut 4 bases from V and 0 bases from J, with 10 bases between. Here the CDR3 DNA reads TGTGCCAGCAGTTCACCAGACAGCTCCTACGAGCAGTACGTC. Residues: CASSSPDSSYEQYV.

The V gene is TRBV7-6, the J gene TRBJ2-7; no clear D gene. From germline, CDR1 is SGHVS and CDR2 FNYEAQ. The CDR3 length is 14 residues. Trimming removed 1 base at V and 7 bases at J, with 14 bases between. In nucleotides, the CDR3 is TGTGCCAGCAGCTTAGGAGGTCAGCTGGAGGAGCAGTACTTC. This gives the protein CASSLGGQLEEQYF.